The entry below describes one TCR beta chain. As yet, its antigen is unknown. A much larger clone lies a single base off, so this may be a read error. The V gene's germline CDR1 is SGHNT and CDR2 YENEEA. CDR3 length: 13 amino acids. TCRdb redid the calling of the multiplex PCR reads with MiXCR, one entry per CDR3 protein. Altogether more than 250,000 distinct CDR3 sequences are present, roughly 31% being singletons, with the ten largest covering roughly 1.1%. The entry originates in a study of breast tumors, draining lymph nodes, adjacent tissues. Study-wide results and caveats: Tumors had less TCR diversity than lymph nodes, more than nontumor tissue. The lymph node origin of tumor T cells was framed as consistent with a hypothesis, not demonstrated. The data were judged consistent with most tumor T cells coming from lymph node and expanding in tumor. Luminal-like breast cancer showed significantly higher tumor–nontumor repertoire similarity than basal-like.

Samples came from axillary lymph nodes draining the breast cancer. This rearrangement joins TRBV11-3 to TRBJ2-7; D not resolved. The sample taken for sequencing was axillary lymph node tissue. This TCR came from a female donor with breast cancer. Some clones in this sample may be carry-over from other donors' samples. This CDR3 is CASGSLTLYERYF. DNA for the CDR3: TGTGCCAGCGGCAGCTTGACTTTGTACGAGCGGTACTTC.